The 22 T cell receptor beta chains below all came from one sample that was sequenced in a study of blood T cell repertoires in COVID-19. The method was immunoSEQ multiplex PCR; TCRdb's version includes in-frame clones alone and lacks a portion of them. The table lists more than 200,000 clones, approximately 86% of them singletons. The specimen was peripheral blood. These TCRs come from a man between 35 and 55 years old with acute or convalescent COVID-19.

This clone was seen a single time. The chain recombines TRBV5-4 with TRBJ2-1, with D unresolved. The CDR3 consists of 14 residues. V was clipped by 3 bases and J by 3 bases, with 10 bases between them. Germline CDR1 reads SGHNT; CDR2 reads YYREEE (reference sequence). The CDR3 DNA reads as TGTGCCAGCAGCTCCGACTTGAACTACAATGAGCAGTTCTTC. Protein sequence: CASSSDLNYNEQFF.

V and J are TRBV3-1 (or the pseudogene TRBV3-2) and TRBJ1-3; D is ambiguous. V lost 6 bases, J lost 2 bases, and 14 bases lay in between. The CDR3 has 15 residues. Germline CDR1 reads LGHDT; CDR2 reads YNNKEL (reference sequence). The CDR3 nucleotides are TGTGCCAGCAGTCCAAGAGAAACGGCTGGAAACACCATATATTTT. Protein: CASSPRETAGNTIYF.

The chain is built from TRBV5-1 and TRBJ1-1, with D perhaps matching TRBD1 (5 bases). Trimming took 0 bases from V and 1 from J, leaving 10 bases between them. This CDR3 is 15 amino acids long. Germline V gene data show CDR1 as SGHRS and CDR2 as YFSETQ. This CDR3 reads CASSLGQGQNTEAFF. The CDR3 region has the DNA TGCGCCAGCAGCTTGGGGCAAGGACAGAACACTGAAGCTTTCTTT.

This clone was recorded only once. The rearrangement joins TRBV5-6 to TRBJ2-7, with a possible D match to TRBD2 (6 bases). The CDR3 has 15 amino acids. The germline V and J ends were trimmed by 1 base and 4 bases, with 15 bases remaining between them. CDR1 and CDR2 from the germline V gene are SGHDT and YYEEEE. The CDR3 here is CASSLFAGRGYEQYF. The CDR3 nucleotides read TGTGCCAGCAGCTTGTTTGCGGGAAGGGGATACGAGCAGTACTTC.

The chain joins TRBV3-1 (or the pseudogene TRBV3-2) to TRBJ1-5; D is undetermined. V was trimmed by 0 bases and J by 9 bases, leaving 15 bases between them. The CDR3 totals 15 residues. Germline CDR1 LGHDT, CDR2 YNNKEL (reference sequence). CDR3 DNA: TGTGCCAGCAGCCAAGATCGAGAGGTCGTAAGGCCCCAGCATTTT. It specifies CASSQDREVVRPQHF.

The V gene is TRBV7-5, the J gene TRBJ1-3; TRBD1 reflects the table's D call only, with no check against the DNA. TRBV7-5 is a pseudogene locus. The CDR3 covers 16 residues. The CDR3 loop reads CVRTLLGQRSGNTIYF. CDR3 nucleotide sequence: TGTGTCAGAACCCTTTTGGGACAACGATCTGGAAACACCATATATTTT.

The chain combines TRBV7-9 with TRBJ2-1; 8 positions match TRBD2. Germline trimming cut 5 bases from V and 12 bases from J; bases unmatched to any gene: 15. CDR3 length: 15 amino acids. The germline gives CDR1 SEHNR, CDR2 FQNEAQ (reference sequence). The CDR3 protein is CASSRLAGPTGGQFF. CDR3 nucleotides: TGTGCCAGCAGCCGCTTAGCGGGACCCACTGGGGGGCAGTTCTTC.

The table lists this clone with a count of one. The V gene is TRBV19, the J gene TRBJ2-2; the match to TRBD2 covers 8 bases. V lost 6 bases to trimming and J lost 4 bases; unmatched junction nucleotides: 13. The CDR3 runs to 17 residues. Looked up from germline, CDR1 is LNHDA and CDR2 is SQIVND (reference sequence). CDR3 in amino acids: CASSDSLAGPSTGELFF. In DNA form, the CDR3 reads TGTGCCAGTAGCGACTCCTTAGCGGGACCCAGCACCGGGGAGCTGTTTTTT.

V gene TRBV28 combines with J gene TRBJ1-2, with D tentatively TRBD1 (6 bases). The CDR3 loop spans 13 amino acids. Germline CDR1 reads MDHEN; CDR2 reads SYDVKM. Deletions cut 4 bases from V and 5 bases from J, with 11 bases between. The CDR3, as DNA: TGTGCCAGCAGTTCGGACAGACTTTATGGCTACACCTTC. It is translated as CASSSDRLYGYTF.

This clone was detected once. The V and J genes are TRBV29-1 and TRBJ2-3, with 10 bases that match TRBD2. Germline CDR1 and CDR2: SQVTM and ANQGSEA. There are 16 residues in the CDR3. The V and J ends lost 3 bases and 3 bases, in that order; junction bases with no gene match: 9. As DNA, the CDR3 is TGCAGCGTTGAGGGGGTTAGCGGGAGGATGACAGATACGCAGTATTTT. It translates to CSVEGVSGRMTDTQYF.

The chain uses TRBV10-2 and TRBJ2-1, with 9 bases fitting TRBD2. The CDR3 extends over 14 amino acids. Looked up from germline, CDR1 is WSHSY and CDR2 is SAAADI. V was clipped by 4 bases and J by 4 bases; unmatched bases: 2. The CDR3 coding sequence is TGCGCCAGCAGTGTTGCGGGGGGGTACAATGAGCAGTTCTTC. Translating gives CASSVAGGYNEQFF.

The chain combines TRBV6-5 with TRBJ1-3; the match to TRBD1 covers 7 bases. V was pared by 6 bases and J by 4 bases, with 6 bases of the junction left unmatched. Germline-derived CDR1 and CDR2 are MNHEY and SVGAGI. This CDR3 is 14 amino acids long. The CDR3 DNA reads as TGTGCCAGCAGCTACAGGGGTTCAGGAAACACCATATATTTT. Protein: CASSYRGSGNTIYF.

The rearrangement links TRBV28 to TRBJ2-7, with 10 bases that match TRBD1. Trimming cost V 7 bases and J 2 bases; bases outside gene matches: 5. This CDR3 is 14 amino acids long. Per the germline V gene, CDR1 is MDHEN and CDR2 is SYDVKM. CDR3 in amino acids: CASMGQGTTYEQYF. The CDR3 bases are TGTGCCAGCATGGGACAGGGGACCACCTACGAGCAGTACTTC.

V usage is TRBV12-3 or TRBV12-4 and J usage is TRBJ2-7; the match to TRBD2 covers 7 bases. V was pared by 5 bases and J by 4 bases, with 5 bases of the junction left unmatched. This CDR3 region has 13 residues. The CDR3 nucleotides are TGTGCCAGCAGTCCCCGGGGGGTATACGAGCAGTACTTC. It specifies CASSPRGVYEQYF.

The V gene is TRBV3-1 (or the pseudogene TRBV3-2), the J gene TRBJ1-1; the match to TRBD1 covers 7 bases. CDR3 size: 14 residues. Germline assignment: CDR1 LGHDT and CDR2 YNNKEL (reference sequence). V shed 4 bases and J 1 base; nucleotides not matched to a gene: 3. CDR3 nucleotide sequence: TGTGCCAGCAGCCCCGGACAGGCGAACACTGAAGCTTTCTTT. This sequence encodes CASSPGQANTEAFF.

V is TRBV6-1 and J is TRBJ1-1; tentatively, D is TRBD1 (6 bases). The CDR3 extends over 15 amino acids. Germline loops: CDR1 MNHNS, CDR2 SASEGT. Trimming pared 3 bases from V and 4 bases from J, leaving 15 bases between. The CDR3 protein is CASSDERGAPTEAFF. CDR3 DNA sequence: TGTGCCAGCAGTGATGAACGGGGGGCCCCCACTGAAGCTTTCTTT.

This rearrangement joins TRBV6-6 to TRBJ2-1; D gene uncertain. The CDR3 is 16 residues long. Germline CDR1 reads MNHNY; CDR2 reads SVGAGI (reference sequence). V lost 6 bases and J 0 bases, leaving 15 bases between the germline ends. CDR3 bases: TGTGCCAGCAGGCGCGGTGCCGCCAGCTCCTACAATGAGCAGTTCTTC. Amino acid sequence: CASRRGAASSYNEQFF.

The CDR3, as DNA: TGTGCCAGCAGCCCTCAGGCACTTGCGAACACCGGGGAGCTGTTTTTT. It codes for CASSPQALANTGELFF. This chain joins TRBV7-6 and TRBJ2-2; no clear D gene. V lost 5 bases to trimming and J lost 0 bases, with 13 bases between them. Germline V gene data show CDR1 as SGHVS and CDR2 as FNYEAQ. The CDR3 covers 16 residues.

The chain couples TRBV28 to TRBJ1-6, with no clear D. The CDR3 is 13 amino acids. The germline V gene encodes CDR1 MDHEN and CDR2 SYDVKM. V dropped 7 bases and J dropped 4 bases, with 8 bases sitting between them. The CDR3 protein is CASTILYNSPLHF. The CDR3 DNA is TGTGCCAGCACCATACTTTATAATTCACCCCTCCACTTT.

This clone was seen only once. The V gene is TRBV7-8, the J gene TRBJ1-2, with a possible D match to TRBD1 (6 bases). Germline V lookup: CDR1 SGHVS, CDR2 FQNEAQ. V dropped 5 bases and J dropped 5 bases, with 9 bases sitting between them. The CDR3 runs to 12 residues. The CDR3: CASSNTGYGYTF. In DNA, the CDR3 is TGTGCCAGCAGCAATACAGGGTATGGCTACACCTTC.

In DNA, the CDR3 is TGTGCCAGCGGGCGTCCTATTGGGGGGGCTACCTACGAGCAGTACTTC. Its protein is CASGRPIGGATYEQYF. This sequence joins TRBV7-9 and TRBJ2-7, with TRBD2 as a possible D gene (7 bases). Trimming took off 8 bases at V and 2 bases at J, with 22 bases between the two ends. The V gene's germline CDR1 is SEHNR and CDR2 FQNEAQ (reference sequence). CDR3 size: 16 residues.

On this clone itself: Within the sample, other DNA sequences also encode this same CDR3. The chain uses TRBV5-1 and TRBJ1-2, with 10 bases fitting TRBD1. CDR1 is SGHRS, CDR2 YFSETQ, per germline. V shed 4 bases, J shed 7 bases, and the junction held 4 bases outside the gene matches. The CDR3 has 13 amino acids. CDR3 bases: TGCGCCAGCAGCCTGACAGGGGGCATTGGCTACACCTTC. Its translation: CASSLTGGIGYTF.